This TCR beta chain appears in the sequencing data of a study of cytomegalovirus exposure and HLA in healthy donors. Study-level findings and limits: CMV antigen specificity was confirmed in vitro for three CMV-associated chains.

Sequencing was performed with immunoSEQ multiplex PCR; in TCRdb, only in-frame clones are kept and a portion is missing. Here the sample spans about 360,000 clones, just over 85% being singletons. Germline V gene data show CDR1 as MDHEN and CDR2 as SYDVKM. V lost 2 bases to trimming and J lost 6 bases; unmatched junction nucleotides: 7. CDR3 size: 16 residues. As regards this clone: Its antigen is unknown.

The chain has TRBV28 and TRBJ2-2; 9 bases map to TRBD2. The receptor was derived from a young woman in good health and CMV-seronegative. Sequencing was carried out using PBMCs. The CDR3, as DNA: TGTGCCAGCAGTTTAACTAGCGGGTGGTCTCCCGGGGAGCTGTTTTTT. Translated: CASSLTSGWSPGELFF.